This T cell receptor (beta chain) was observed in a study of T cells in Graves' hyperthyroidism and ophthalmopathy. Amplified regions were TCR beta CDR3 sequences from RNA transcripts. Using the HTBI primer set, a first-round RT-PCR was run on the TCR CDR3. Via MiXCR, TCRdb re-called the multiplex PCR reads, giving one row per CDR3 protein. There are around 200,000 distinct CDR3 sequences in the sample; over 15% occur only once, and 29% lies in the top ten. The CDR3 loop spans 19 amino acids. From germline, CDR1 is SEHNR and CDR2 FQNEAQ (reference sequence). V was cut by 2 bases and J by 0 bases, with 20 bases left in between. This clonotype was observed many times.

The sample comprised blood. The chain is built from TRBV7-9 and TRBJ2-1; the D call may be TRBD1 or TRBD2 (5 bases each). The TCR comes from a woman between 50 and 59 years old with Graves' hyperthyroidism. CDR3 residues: CASSLNTGLPRSSYNEQFF. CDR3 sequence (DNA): TGTGCCAGCAGCTTAAATACGGGGCTTCCCAGGAGCTCCTACAATGAGCAGTTCTTC.